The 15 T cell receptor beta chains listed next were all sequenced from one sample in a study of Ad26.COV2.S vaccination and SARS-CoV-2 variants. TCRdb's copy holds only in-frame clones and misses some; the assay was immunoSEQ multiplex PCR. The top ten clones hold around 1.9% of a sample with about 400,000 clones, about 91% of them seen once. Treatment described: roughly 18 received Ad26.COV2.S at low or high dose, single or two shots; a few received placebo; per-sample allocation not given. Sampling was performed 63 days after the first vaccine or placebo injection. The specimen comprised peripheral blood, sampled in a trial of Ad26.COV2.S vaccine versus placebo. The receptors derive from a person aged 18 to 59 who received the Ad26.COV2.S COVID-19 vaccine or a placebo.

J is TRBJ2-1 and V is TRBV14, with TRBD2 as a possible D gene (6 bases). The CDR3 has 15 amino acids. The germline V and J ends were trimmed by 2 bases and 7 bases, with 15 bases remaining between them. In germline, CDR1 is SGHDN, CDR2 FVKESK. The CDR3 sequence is CASSQFGGVGNEQFF. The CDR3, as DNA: TGTGCCAGCAGCCAATTCGGGGGAGTGGGTAATGAGCAGTTCTTC.

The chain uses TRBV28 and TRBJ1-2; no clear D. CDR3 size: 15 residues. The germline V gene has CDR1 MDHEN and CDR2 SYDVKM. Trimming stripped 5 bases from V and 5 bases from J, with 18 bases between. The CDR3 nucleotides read TGTGCCAGCAGTCCTACCCGGGCCGGTCGTTATGGCTACACCTTC. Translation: CASSPTRAGRYGYTF.

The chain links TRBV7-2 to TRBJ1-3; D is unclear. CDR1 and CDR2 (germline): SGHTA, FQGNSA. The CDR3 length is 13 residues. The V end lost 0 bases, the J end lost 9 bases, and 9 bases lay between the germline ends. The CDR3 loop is CASSLAGVSTIYF. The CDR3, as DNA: TGTGCCAGCAGCTTAGCGGGTGTAAGCACCATATATTTT.

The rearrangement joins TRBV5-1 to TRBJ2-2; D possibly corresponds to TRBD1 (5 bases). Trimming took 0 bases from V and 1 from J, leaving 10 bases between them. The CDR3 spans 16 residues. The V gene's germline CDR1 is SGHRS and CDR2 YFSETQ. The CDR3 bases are TGCGCCAGCAGCTTGGAATTGGGGCGGAACACCGGGGAGCTGTTTTTT. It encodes CASSLELGRNTGELFF.

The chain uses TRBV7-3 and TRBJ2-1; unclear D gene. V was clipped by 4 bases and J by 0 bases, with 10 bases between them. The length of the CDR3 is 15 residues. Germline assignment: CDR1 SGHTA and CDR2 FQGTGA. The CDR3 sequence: CASSSTVSSYNEQFF. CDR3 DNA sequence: TGTGCCAGCAGCTCAACAGTGAGCTCCTACAATGAGCAGTTCTTC.

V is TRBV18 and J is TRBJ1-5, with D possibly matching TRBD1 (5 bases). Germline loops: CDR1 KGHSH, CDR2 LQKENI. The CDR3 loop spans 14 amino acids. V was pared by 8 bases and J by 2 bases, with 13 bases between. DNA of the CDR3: TGTGCCAGCAAGGATGCGGGGGGCAATCAGCCCCAGCATTTT. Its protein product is CASKDAGGNQPQHF. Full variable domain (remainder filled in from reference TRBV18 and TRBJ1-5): NAGVMQNPRHLVRRRGQEARLRCSPMKGHSHVYWYRQLPEEGLKFMVYLQKENIIDESGMPKERFSAEFPKEGPSILRIQQVVRGDSAAYFCASKDAGGNQPQHFGDGTRLSIL.

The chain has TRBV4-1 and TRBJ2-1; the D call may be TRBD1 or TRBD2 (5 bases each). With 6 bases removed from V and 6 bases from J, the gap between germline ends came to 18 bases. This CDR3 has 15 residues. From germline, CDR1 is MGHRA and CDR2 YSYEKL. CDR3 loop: CASSLGPQSVNEQFF. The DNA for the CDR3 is TGCGCCAGCAGTCTGGGACCCCAGAGCGTCAATGAGCAGTTCTTC.

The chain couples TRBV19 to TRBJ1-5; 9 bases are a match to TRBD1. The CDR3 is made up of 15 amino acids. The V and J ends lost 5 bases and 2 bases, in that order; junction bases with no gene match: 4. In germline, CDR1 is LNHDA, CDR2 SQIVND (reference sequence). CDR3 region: CASSPRQGGNQPQHF. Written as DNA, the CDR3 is TGTGCCAGTAGTCCGAGACAGGGGGGCAATCAGCCCCAGCATTTT.

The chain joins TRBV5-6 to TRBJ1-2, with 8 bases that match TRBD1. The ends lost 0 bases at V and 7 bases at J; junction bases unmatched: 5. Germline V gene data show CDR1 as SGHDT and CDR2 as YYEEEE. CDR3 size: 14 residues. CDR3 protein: CASSLGQGAFGYTF. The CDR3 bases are TGTGCCAGCAGCTTGGGTCAGGGGGCCTTTGGCTACACCTTC. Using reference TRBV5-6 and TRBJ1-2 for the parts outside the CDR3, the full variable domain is DAGVTQSPTHLIKTRGQQVTLRCSPKSGHDTVSWYQQALGQGPQFIFQYYEEEERQRGNFPDRFSGHQFPNYSSELNVNALLLGDSALYLCASSLGQGAFGYTFGSGTRLTVV.

CDR3 coding DNA: TGTGCCAGCAGCGCAACAGGGTATGGAGAGACCCAGTACTTC. Translation: CASSATGYGETQYF. V is TRBV11-3 and J is TRBJ2-5; a possible D gene is TRBD1 (6 bases). The germline V gene encodes CDR1 SGHNT and CDR2 YENEEA. The CDR3 has 14 amino acids. V lost 5 bases and J lost 4, with 14 bases in between. The full variable domain, in which reference TRBV11-3 and TRBJ2-5 provide the parts outside the CDR3, is EAGVVQSPRYKIIEKKQPVAFWCNPISGHNTLYWYLQNLGQGPELLIRYENEEAVDDSQLPKDRFSAERLKGVDSTLKIQPAELGDSAVYLCASSATGYGETQYFGPGTRLLVL.

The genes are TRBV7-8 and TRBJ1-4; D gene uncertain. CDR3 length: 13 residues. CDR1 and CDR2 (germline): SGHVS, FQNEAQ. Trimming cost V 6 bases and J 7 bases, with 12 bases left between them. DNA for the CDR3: TGTGCCAGCAGTCCGAACGGTTTTGAAAAACTGTTTTTT. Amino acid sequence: CASSPNGFEKLFF.

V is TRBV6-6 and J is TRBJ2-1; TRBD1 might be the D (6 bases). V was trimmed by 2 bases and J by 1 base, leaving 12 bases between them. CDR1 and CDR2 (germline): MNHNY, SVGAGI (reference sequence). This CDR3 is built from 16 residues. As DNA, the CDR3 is TGTGCCAGCAGTTACGGGGGCGATCTATCCTACAATGAGCAGTTCTTC. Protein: CASSYGGDLSYNEQFF.

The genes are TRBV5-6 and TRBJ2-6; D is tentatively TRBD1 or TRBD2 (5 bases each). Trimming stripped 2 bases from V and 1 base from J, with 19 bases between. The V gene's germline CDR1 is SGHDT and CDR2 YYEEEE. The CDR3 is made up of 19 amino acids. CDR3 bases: TGTGCCAGCAGCTTCGGGACGCCCAAGCAGGTGTCTGGGGCCAACGTCCTGACTTTC. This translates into CASSFGTPKQVSGANVLTF.

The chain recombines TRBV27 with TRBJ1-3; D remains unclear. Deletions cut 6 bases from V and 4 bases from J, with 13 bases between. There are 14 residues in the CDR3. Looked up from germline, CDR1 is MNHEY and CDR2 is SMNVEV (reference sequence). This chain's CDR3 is CASRPGGQGNTIYF. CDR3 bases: TGTGCCAGCAGGCCAGGAGGGCAAGGAAACACCATATATTTT.

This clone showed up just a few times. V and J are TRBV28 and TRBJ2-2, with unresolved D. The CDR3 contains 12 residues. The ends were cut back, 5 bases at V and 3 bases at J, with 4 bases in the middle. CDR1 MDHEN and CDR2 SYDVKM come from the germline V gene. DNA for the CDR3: TGTGCCAGCAGTGTGTACACCGGGGAGCTGTTTTTT. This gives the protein CASSVYTGELFF.